Listed here are 18 T cell receptor beta chains from one sample, sequenced in a study of cytomegalovirus exposure and HLA in healthy donors (dated by TCRdb to the late 2010s). Library method: the immunoSEQ multiplex PCR assay. For the multiplex PCR, a mixture combining 60 forward primers for TCR Vbeta segments and 13 reverse primers for TCR Jbeta segments was used. What TCRdb holds here is the immuneACCESS table cut down to in-frame rearrangements. Part of the clones is not present; checked against another copy, under half of the missing clones reflect an unresolved V gene, and the others are unexplained. The sample includes 140,000 to 150,000 clones, with around 78% observed a single time. Of the sample, around 3% is held by the ten largest clones. The sequenced material came from PBMCs. These receptor sequences come from a middle-aged man in good health and CMV-seropositive.

The chain recombines TRBV7-3 with TRBJ2-1; TRBD2 matches 12 bases. The CDR3 is 16 residues long. CDR1 is SGHTA, CDR2 FQGTGA, per germline. Germline trimming cut 5 bases from V and 7 bases from J; bases unmatched to any gene: 9. In nucleotides, the CDR3 is TGTGCCAGCAGCAAAGCTCTAGCGGGAGGGTTGAATGAGCAGTTCTTC. Translation: CASSKALAGGLNEQFF.

The CDR3 region has the DNA TGCAGCGTTCCGACAGAGAACGGCTACGAGCAGTACTTC. This translates into CSVPTENGYEQYF. The gene calls are TRBV29-1 and TRBJ2-7, with a possible D match to TRBD1 (5 bases). The CDR3 spans 13 residues. V lost 5 bases, J lost 3 bases, and 14 bases lay in between. Germline CDR1 SQVTM, CDR2 ANQGSEA.

The genes are TRBV6-5 and TRBJ1-5; 9 nucleotides match TRBD1. Germline values: CDR1 MNHEY, CDR2 SVGAGI. V lost 6 bases to trimming and J lost 7 bases; unmatched junction nucleotides: 7. The CDR3 sequence is 14 residues long. The CDR3 DNA follows: TGTGCCAGCAGCTCGGGACAGGGTTTCCAGCCCCAGCATTTT. Translated: CASSSGQGFQPQHF.

The genes are TRBV7-2 and TRBJ2-3; TRBD2 is a possible D gene (6 bases). Germline loops: CDR1 SGHTA, CDR2 FQGNSA. The CDR3 has 16 residues. V lost 6 bases and J lost 2, with 18 bases in between. The CDR3 reads CASRGTGTSYTDTQYF. CDR3 nucleotides: TGTGCCAGCAGGGGAACCGGGACTTCGTACACAGATACGCAGTATTTT.

The chain links TRBV6-5 to TRBJ1-2; D is unclear. The V gene lost 0 bases and the J gene lost 7 bases, with 9 bases spanning the gap. The CDR3 runs 13 residues. Per germline, CDR1 MNHEY and CDR2 SVGAGI. The CDR3: CASSYSGRSGYTF. The CDR3 region has the DNA TGTGCCAGCAGTTACTCCGGGAGGAGTGGCTACACCTTC.

The rearrangement joins TRBV4-2 to TRBJ2-7; 13 bases agree with TRBD2. CDR1 LGHNA and CDR2 YNFKEQ come from the germline V gene. The CDR3 runs to 18 residues. After removal of 0 bases from V and 7 bases from J, the junction contained 12 bases not matched to a gene. DNA for the CDR3: TGTGCCAGCAGCCAAGATTTGGGGACTAGCGGGGTCCTTGCGGAGCAGTACTTC. It is translated as CASSQDLGTSGVLAEQYF.

The rearrangement links TRBV27 to TRBJ2-6; D not certain. The V and J ends lost 3 bases and 1 base respectively, with 7 bases between them. Germline V lookup: CDR1 MNHEY, CDR2 SMNVEV (reference sequence). There are 15 residues in the CDR3. The CDR3 nucleotides read TGTGCCAGCAGTTTTTTACTTTCTGGGGCCAACGTCCTGACTTTC. It specifies CASSFLLSGANVLTF.

This chain uses TRBV4-1 with TRBJ1-2; D is ambiguous. Trimming took 0 bases from V and 3 from J, leaving 8 bases between them. This CDR3 spans 14 amino acids. Germline loops: CDR1 MGHRA, CDR2 YSYEKL. The CDR3 spells CASSQDGNYYGYTF. The CDR3 DNA reads as TGCGCCAGCAGCCAAGATGGCAATTACTATGGCTACACCTTC.

Note on this clone: A clone one base away is much larger, so this may be a read error. The gene calls are TRBV5-6 and TRBJ1-1; unclear D gene. CDR1 and CDR2 from the germline V gene are SGHDT and YYEEEE. The CDR3 sequence is 16 residues long. Trimming pared 2 bases from V and 0 bases from J, leaving 14 bases between. In DNA, the CDR3 is TGTGCCAGCAGCTTAAAAGGCGGGCGGTTGAACACTGAAGCTTTCTTT. Protein sequence: CASSLKGGRLNTEAFF.

CDR3 amino acids: CAISGTSGRATDTQYF. CDR3 bases: TGTGCCATCAGTGGGACTAGCGGGAGGGCCACAGATACGCAGTATTTT. V usage is TRBV10-3 and J usage is TRBJ2-3; TRBD2 agrees at 15 bases. Germline-derived CDR1 and CDR2 are ENHRY and SYGVKD. This CDR3 has 16 residues. V was pared by 4 bases and J by 2 bases, with 1 base of the junction left unmatched.

The chain joins TRBV2 to TRBJ1-5; 8 nucleotides align to TRBD1. Germline values: CDR1 SNHLY, CDR2 FYNNEI. With V trimmed by 6 bases and J by 0 bases, 4 bases remained unmatched. The CDR3 loop spans 15 amino acids. For the CDR3, the DNA is TGTGCCAGCAGAGGACAGGGCAATAGCAATCAGCCCCAGCATTTT. Translation gives CASRGQGNSNQPQHF.

There are a few counts of this clone. This chain uses TRBV29-1 with TRBJ1-2; D might be TRBD1 (6 bases). Trimming left V 2 bases short and J 7 bases short, with 17 bases between. CDR3 length: 14 amino acids. Germline V gene lookup returns CDR1 SQVTM and CDR2 ANQGSEA. The DNA for the CDR3 is TGCAGCGTTGAAAAGTCACGTACAGGGCCTGGCTACACCTTC. Translated: CSVEKSRTGPGYTF.

In its sample, this clone was seen a few times. The chain employs TRBV7-3 and TRBJ2-1; tentatively, D is TRBD2 (8 bases). This CDR3 comprises 14 residues. Germline values: CDR1 SGHTA, CDR2 FQGTGA. V was shortened by 5 bases and J by 8 bases, with 16 bases between the two germline ends. The CDR3 is CASSQGGGGYEQFF. The CDR3 DNA sequence: TGTGCCAGCAGCCAAGGGGGCGGGGGGTATGAGCAGTTCTTC. The full variable domain, in which reference TRBV7-3 and TRBJ2-1 provide the parts outside the CDR3, is GAGVSQTPSNKVTEKGKYVELRCDPISGHTALYWYRQSLGQGPEFLIYFQGTGAADDSGLPNDRFFAVRPEGSVSTLKIQRTERGDSAVYLCASSQGGGGYEQFFGPGTRLTVL.

This sequence joins TRBV18 and TRBJ2-1; TRBD1 agrees at 8 bases. The CDR3 length is 16 residues. V trimming: 5 bases; J trimming: 0 bases; junction bases outside the gene matches: 6. Per the germline V gene, CDR1 is KGHSH and CDR2 is LQKENI. The CDR3 DNA is TGTGCCAGCTCATCCCCGACAGGGGACTCCTACAATGAGCAGTTCTTC. It translates to CASSSPTGDSYNEQFF.

This clone was recorded only once. This rearrangement joins TRBV6-1 to TRBJ1-2; D is undetermined. Germline V CDR1 and CDR2: MNHNS, SASEGT. V was trimmed by 1 base and J by 2 bases, leaving 8 bases between them. The CDR3 totals 14 residues. CDR3 sequence: CASSEGVRNYGYTF. In nucleotides, the CDR3 is TGTGCCAGCAGTGAAGGGGTCAGGAACTATGGCTACACCTTC.

This clone was picked up one time. The CDR3 bases are TGTGCCAGTAGTGGGGTGAAGGGAGGTCGGGAGACCCAGTACTTC. This gives the protein CASSGVKGGRETQYF. The genes are TRBV19 and TRBJ2-5, with a tentative D call TRBD2 (6 bases). This CDR3 spans 15 amino acids. With 5 bases removed from V and 5 bases from J, the gap between germline ends came to 18 bases. Germline CDR1 is LNHDA and CDR2 is SQIVND (reference sequence).

The V call is TRBV5-4, the J call TRBJ2-5; D uncertain. This CDR3 region has 13 residues. CDR1 is SGHNT and CDR2 is YYREEE in the germline V gene (reference sequence). V lost 1 base, J lost 5 bases, and 9 bases lay in between. The CDR3: CASSLLLSETQYF. The CDR3 nucleotides read TGTGCCAGCAGCTTGCTATTGTCGGAGACCCAGTACTTC.

The chain carries TRBV18 and TRBJ1-5; D gene unclear. Looked up from germline, CDR1 is KGHSH and CDR2 is LQKENI. V lost 5 bases and J lost 5, with 19 bases in between. There are 16 residues in the CDR3. CDR3 DNA sequence: TGTGCCAGCTCATCCTTCCGACAAGTCCCCGATCAGCCCCAGCATTTT. Encoded protein: CASSSFRQVPDQPQHF.